Presented here are 5 T cell receptor beta chains from one specimen sequenced in a study of T cell repertoires in cytomegalovirus infection. One entry per CDR3 protein results from TCRdb running MiXCR on the reads. The sample has about 260,000 distinct CDR3 sequences; approximately 15% are singletons. Input material: PBMCs. Source of these receptors: a human donor in good health (CMV status not recorded). Some clones in this sample may be carry-over from other donors' samples.

This clonotype was picked up a small number of times. The V call is TRBV6-2 or TRBV6-3, the J call TRBJ2-6; no definite D call. V was pared by 2 bases and J by 0 bases, with 17 bases between. CDR1 MNHEY and CDR2 SVGEGT come from the germline V gene. This CDR3 has 19 residues. The CDR3 bases are TGTGCCAGCAGTTACGCAGGACCAGTTATGGGCTCTGGGGCCAACGTCCTGACTTTC. Its protein product is CASSYAGPVMGSGANVLTF.

Many counts were recorded for this clonotype. The gene calls are TRBV2 and TRBJ2-1; TRBD2 might be the D (7 bases). This CDR3 is built from 16 residues. Deletions cut 3 bases from V and 6 bases from J, with 18 bases between. Germline V gene sequence: CDR1 SNHLY, CDR2 FYNNEI. The CDR3 nucleotides are TGTGCCAGCAGTGATCTTGCAGGACGGGGGGCCAATGAGCAGTTCTTC. It is translated as CASSDLAGRGANEQFF.

This clonotype was counted at least ten times. CDR3 coding DNA: TGTGCCAGCAGCCAGCCGGTACAGGGGCTATACAATGAGCAGTTCTTC. Translation: CASSQPVQGLYNEQFF. The V call is TRBV14, the J call TRBJ2-1; 7 nucleotides match TRBD1. CDR3 length equals 16 residues. The J segment lost 4 bases and the V segment lost 3 bases, leaving 9 bases of the junction unmatched. CDR1 and CDR2 from the germline V gene are SGHDN and FVKESK. The full variable domain, rest sourced from reference TRBV14 and TRBJ2-1, is EAGVTQFPSHSVIEKGQTVTLRCDPISGHDNLYWYRRVMGKEIKFLLHFVKESKQDESGMPNNRFLAERTGGTYSTLKVQPAELEDSGVYFCASSQPVQGLYNEQFFGPGTRLTVL.

This clonotype has just a few counts. This chain connects TRBV20-1 to TRBJ2-3, with 11 positions matching TRBD2. CDR3 length: 17 amino acids. Germline assignment: CDR1 DFQATT and CDR2 SNEGSKA (reference sequence). J lost 3 bases, V lost 6 bases, and 14 bases had no gene match. CDR3 nucleotide sequence: TGCAGTGCGCCCGGGACTAGCGGCCCTCGTTATACAGATACGCAGTATTTT. Translated, it gives CSAPGTSGPRYTDTQYF.

This clonotype was counted ten times or more. The V call is TRBV2, the J call TRBJ1-1; no definite D call. CDR1 and CDR2 from the germline V gene are SNHLY and FYNNEI. Trimming took off 7 bases at V and 1 base at J, with 4 bases between the two ends. CDR3 length: 11 amino acids. This CDR3 reads CASNGNTEAFF. In nucleotides, the CDR3 is TGTGCCAGCAACGGGAACACTGAAGCTTTCTTT.